One sample yielded the 19 T cell receptor beta chains listed below, sequenced in a study of T cell responses to AZD1222 COVID-19 vaccine. This table comes from immunoSEQ multiplex PCR, and its TCRdb copy is limited to in-frame clones, with some not included. The top ten hold 2.9% of the sample, which has approximately 15,000 clones, about nine tenths seen once. Sequencing used peripheral blood, obtained 28 days after the second AZD1222 dose. The receptors stem from an adult who received the AZD1222 COVID-19 vaccine.

This chain uses TRBV19 with TRBJ2-7, with D perhaps TRBD1 (6 bases). Trimming took off 4 bases at V and 7 bases at J, with 20 bases between the two ends. Germline V CDR1 and CDR2: LNHDA, SQIVND (reference sequence). The CDR3 consists of 15 residues. The CDR3 DNA reads as TGTGCCAGTAGTACCCCAGGCCGGGGAACAGGGGAGCAGTACTTC. Encoded protein: CASSTPGRGTGEQYF.

This chain uses TRBV5-1 with TRBJ1-4, with D hard to call. The CDR3 sequence is 14 residues long. The germline CDR1 and CDR2 sequences are SGHRS and YFSETQ. Trimming pared 0 bases from V and 2 bases from J, leaving 5 bases between. CDR3 bases: TGCGCCAGCAGCTTGGATAGCACTAATGAAAAACTGTTTTTT. Translated, it gives CASSLDSTNEKLFF.

V and J are TRBV5-1 and TRBJ1-1; tentatively, D is TRBD1 (5 bases). The length of the CDR3 is 18 residues. Trimming pared 0 bases from V and 4 bases from J, leaving 22 bases between. CDR1 and CDR2 (germline): SGHRS, YFSETQ. CDR3 in DNA: TGCGCCAGCAGCTTGGCCGGGAGTAGGAGGGACTCGGTCACTGAAGCTTTCTTT. Translating gives CASSLAGSRRDSVTEAFF. Together with reference TRBV5-1 and TRBJ1-1, the CDR3 gives the full variable domain: KAGVTQTPRYLIKTRGQQVTLSCSPISGHRSVSWYQQTPGQGLQFLFEYFSETQRNKGNFPGRFSGRQFSNSRSEMNVSTLELGDSALYLCASSLAGSRRDSVTEAFFGQGTRLTVV.

The J gene is TRBJ2-2, the V gene TRBV11-2; 7 positions match TRBD1. There are 16 residues in the CDR3. The V and J ends lost 5 bases and 3 bases, in that order; junction bases with no gene match: 9. Germline V gene data show CDR1 as SGHAT and CDR2 as FQNNGV. The CDR3, as DNA: TGTGCCAGCAGCCCCAATTCCGGGACAGACACCGGGGAGCTGTTTTTT. Protein product: CASSPNSGTDTGELFF.

The CDR3 sequence: CASSGRVDQPQHF. CDR3 nucleotide sequence: TGTGCCAGCAGCGGTAGGGTTGATCAGCCCCAGCATTTT. The chain carries TRBV7-2 and TRBJ1-5; D remains unclear. The CDR3 covers 13 residues. Germline CDR1 SGHTA, CDR2 FQGNSA. With 5 bases removed from V and 5 bases from J, the gap between germline ends came to 10 bases.

The table lists this clone with a few counts. The chain links TRBV7-3 to TRBJ2-7, with D possibly TRBD2 on 6 matching bases. CDR3 size: 15 residues. Germline V gene data show CDR1 as SGHTA and CDR2 as FQGTGA. With 5 bases removed from V and 3 bases from J, the gap between germline ends came to 17 bases. CDR3 in amino acids: CASSPQTGEVYEQYF. CDR3 DNA: TGTGCCAGCAGCCCCCAGACGGGAGAGGTCTACGAGCAGTACTTC.

The chain employs TRBV11-1 and TRBJ2-1; perhaps TRBD2 as D (5 bases). Germline V gene sequence: CDR1 SGHAT, CDR2 FQDESV (reference sequence). Trimming left V 5 bases short and J 2 bases short, with 13 bases between. The CDR3 has 15 residues. The CDR3 reads CASSPDYHPYNEQFF. The CDR3 bases are TGTGCCAGCAGCCCCGACTACCACCCCTACAATGAGCAGTTCTTC.

The chain has TRBV9 and TRBJ1-6; the D gene is possibly TRBD1 (5 bases). This CDR3 contains 13 residues. The germline V gene encodes CDR1 SGDLS and CDR2 YYNGEE. V lost 5 bases and J lost 8, with 11 bases in between. CDR3 amino acids: CASSWDGDSPLHF. The CDR3 DNA is TGTGCCAGCAGTTGGGACGGGGATTCACCCCTCCACTTT.

The chain combines TRBV28 with TRBJ2-3; D gene ambiguous. The V end lost 8 bases, the J end lost 2 bases, and 14 bases lay between the germline ends. This CDR3 spans 14 amino acids. Germline CDR1 and CDR2: MDHEN and SYDVKM. The CDR3 region is CASLPPGHTDTQYF. Written as DNA, the CDR3 is TGTGCCAGCCTACCCCCTGGCCACACAGATACGCAGTATTTT.

J is TRBJ2-7 and V is TRBV29-1; 9 bases fit TRBD1. J was trimmed by 4 bases and V by 5 bases; bases with no gene match: 9. This CDR3 is 14 amino acids long. Per the germline V gene, CDR1 is SQVTM and CDR2 is ANQGSEA. This CDR3 is CSVLGTGNLYEQYF. The CDR3 nucleotides are TGCAGCGTTCTAGGGACAGGGAACCTTTACGAGCAGTACTTC.

The rearrangement uses TRBV9 and TRBJ2-1; D is perhaps TRBD2 (5 bases). The length of the CDR3 is 14 residues. Trimming stripped 3 bases from V and 4 bases from J, with 11 bases between. Germline assignment: CDR1 SGDLS and CDR2 YYNGEE. This chain's CDR3 is CASSGSGIYNEQFF. For the CDR3, the DNA is TGTGCCAGCAGCGGTTCCGGGATATACAATGAGCAGTTCTTC.

The chain couples TRBV5-1 to TRBJ2-7; TRBD2 is a possible D gene (6 bases). CDR1 and CDR2 from the germline V gene are SGHRS and YFSETQ. CDR3 length: 17 residues. Between the trimmed V and J ends, which lost 0 bases and 0 bases, there was a span of 16 bases. The CDR3 coding sequence is TGCGCCAGCAGCTTGGCCAGCCTAGCGAAACTCTCCTACGAGCAGTACTTC. It encodes CASSLASLAKLSYEQYF.

The chain employs TRBV24-1 and TRBJ2-3, with D uncertain. This CDR3 spans 14 amino acids. Deletions cut 4 bases from V and 6 bases from J, with 13 bases between. CDR1 KGHDR and CDR2 SFDVKD come from the germline V gene. CDR3 DNA: TGTGCCACCAGTGACTTGGATGGGTTGGATACGCAGTATTTT. Translation: CATSDLDGLDTQYF.

The gene calls are TRBV29-1 and TRBJ2-7; possible D gene TRBD2, 6 bases. Trimming took 4 bases from V and 0 from J, leaving 10 bases between them. Germline V CDR1 and CDR2: SQVTM, ANQGSEA. The length of the CDR3 is 13 residues. CDR3 region: CSVGGDGSYEQYF. CDR3 nucleotide sequence: TGCAGCGTTGGGGGGGACGGCTCCTACGAGCAGTACTTC.

The V and J genes are TRBV3-1 (or the pseudogene TRBV3-2) and TRBJ1-2, with D hard to call. Per germline, CDR1 LGHDT and CDR2 YNNKEL (reference sequence). Trimming took 1 base from V and 7 from J, leaving 13 bases between them. There are 14 residues in the CDR3. CDR3 DNA sequence: TGTGCCAGCAGCCAAGGAAGGGCATCGGGTGGCTACACCTTC. Its protein is CASSQGRASGGYTF.

The rearrangement uses TRBV7-9 and TRBJ2-1; the match to TRBD2 covers 8 bases. Germline CDR1 reads SEHNR; CDR2 reads FQNEAQ (reference sequence). The junction had 10 bases not matched to a gene; V was cut back by 0 bases and J by 0 bases. The CDR3 is 19 residues long. In DNA, the CDR3 is TGTGCCAGCAGCTTAGCGGGGGGAACTAGCGGAGGCTCCTACAATGAGCAGTTCTTC. This translates into CASSLAGGTSGGSYNEQFF.

The chain employs TRBV5-8 and TRBJ1-2; 7 bases fit TRBD1. Trimming took 4 bases from V and 8 from J; bases not matched to a gene: 5. Germline CDR1 reads SGHTS; CDR2 reads YDEGEE. This CDR3 has 12 residues. The CDR3 protein is CASSPKDRGYTF. CDR3 nucleotides: TGTGCCAGCAGCCCAAAGGACAGGGGCTACACCTTC.

This clone came up once. The V gene is TRBV7-9, the J gene TRBJ2-3, with 9 bases matching TRBD1. This CDR3 contains 16 residues. Germline assignment: CDR1 SEHNR and CDR2 FQNEAQ (reference sequence). The ends lost 3 bases at V and 2 bases at J; junction bases unmatched: 6. The CDR3 sequence: CASSFTGTGYTDTQYF. In nucleotides, the CDR3 is TGTGCCAGCAGCTTCACCGGGACAGGGTACACAGATACGCAGTATTTT.

The genes are TRBV7-9 and TRBJ2-2; D is tentatively TRBD1 or TRBD2 (7 bases each). This CDR3 is 15 amino acids long. The germline gives CDR1 SEHNR, CDR2 FQNEAQ (reference sequence). V shed 5 bases and J shed 7 bases, with 17 bases lying between them. The CDR3 nucleotides read TGTGCCAGCAGCCGAGAGGGGGCTAGCGGCGGGGAGCTGTTTTTT. As protein: CASSREGASGGELFF.